This TCR beta chain was sequenced during a study of T cells in Graves' hyperthyroidism and ophthalmopathy. Notes on the study in general: The model foresaw ophthalmopathy a median 6.5 months prior to onset. Expanded thyroid clonotypes (above 0.001) were mostly also found in blood.

TCR beta CDR3 regions were amplified from RNA transcripts. First-round RT-PCR with HTBI primers amplified the TCR CDR3 region. One entry per CDR3 protein, called by TCRdb with MiXCR from the multiplex PCR reads. The profile shows 500,000 to 750,000 distinct CDR3 sequences, approximately 15% of them singletons. This clonotype appeared many times. Its antigen remains unidentified. Used for diagnoses were clinical symptoms, serum thyroxine and TRAb, thyroid ultrasound and orbital computed tomography. The sample taken for sequencing was blood. The clonotype originates from a woman between 18 and 29 years old with Graves' ophthalmopathy.

The CDR3 DNA sequence: TGTGCCAGCAGCTTACCCGACCTAGCGGAAAGGGGGTGGAAAGATACGCAGTATTTT. Protein product: CASSLPDLAERGWKDTQYF. The gene calls are TRBV7-2 and TRBJ2-3; a possible D gene is TRBD2 (7 bases). This CDR3 contains 19 residues. Germline CDR1 and CDR2: SGHTA and FQGNSA. V was shortened by 2 bases and J by 5 bases, with 26 bases between the two germline ends.